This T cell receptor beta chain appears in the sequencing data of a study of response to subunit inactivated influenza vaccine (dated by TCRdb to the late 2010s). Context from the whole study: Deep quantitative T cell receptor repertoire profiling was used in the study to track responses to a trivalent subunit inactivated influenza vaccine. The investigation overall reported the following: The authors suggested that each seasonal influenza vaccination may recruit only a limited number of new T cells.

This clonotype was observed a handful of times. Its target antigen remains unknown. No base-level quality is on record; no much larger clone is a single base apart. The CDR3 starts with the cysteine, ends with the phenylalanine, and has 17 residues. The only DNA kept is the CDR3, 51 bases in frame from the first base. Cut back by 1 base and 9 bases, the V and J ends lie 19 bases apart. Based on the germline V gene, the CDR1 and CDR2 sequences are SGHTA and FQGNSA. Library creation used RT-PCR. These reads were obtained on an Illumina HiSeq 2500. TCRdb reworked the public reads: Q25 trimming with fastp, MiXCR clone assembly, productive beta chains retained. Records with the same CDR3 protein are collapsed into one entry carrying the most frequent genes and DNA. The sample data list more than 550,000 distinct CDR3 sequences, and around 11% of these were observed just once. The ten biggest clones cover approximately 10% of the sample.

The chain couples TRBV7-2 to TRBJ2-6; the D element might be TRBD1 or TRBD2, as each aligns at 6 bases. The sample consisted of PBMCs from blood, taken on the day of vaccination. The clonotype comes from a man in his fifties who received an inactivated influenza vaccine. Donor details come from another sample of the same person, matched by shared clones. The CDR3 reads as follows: CASSLGWGEGGGNVLTF. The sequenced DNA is TGTGCCAGCAGCTTAGGTTGGGGAGAAGGGGGAGGCAACGTCCTGACTTTC.